The clone carrying this T cell receptor beta chain showed up just once. The antigen remains undetermined. 13 Jbeta primers and 60 Vbeta primers were used for the PCR. The method was immunoSEQ multiplex PCR; TCRdb's version includes in-frame clones alone and lacks a portion of them. The sample shows 210,000 or so clones, approximately 79% of them seen only once. The sample comes from a study of cytomegalovirus exposure and HLA in healthy donors. The study, taken as a whole, reports: Sequencing depth roughly uniform across donors was assumed in presence/absence analyses. Based on reports, TCR beta sequences accurately predicted HLA-A and HLA-B alleles for most subjects. Follow-up analysis later connected one missense variant in DCLRE1C with trimming of TCR beta V- and J-genes.

CDR1 is MDHEN and CDR2 is SYDVKM in the germline V gene. Trimming took off 8 bases at V and 0 bases at J, with 19 bases between the two ends. The CDR3 consists of 16 residues. The sample comprised PBMCs. This TCR came from a man aged 18 to 35 in good health and CMV-seronegative. This chain links TRBV28 with TRBJ1-1; the D gene is possibly TRBD1 (6 bases). The CDR3 DNA follows: TGTGCCAGCGCGCCAGGGGTTCGGGGAATGAACACTGAAGCTTTCTTT. Residues: CASAPGVRGMNTEAFF.